This T cell receptor (beta chain) was retrieved from a study of T cells in Graves' hyperthyroidism and ophthalmopathy. Overall study results and limits: Ophthalmopathy, which appeared later, was predicted by the model a median around 6.5 months before onset.

RNA transcripts gave rise to amplified TCR beta CDR3 regions. The HTBI set primed first-round TCR CDR3 RT-PCR. From the multiplex PCR reads, TCRdb called clonotypes with MiXCR, one entry per CDR3 protein. The data hold about 570,000 distinct CDR3 sequences, with roughly 46% observed a single time. V lost 5 bases and J lost 4; bases outside the gene matches: 9. This CDR3 is built from 15 residues. Germline assignment: CDR1 SGHAT and CDR2 FQDESV (reference sequence). Patients with uncontrolled infections, other autoimmune diseases, pregnancy or lactation were excluded. Turning to this clonotype: Its matching antigen is unknown.

V gene TRBV11-1 combines with J gene TRBJ2-7, with TRBD2 matching 9 bases. The sequenced sample was peripheral blood or thyroid tissue (not recorded which). The sequence derives from an adult woman with Graves' disease, either hyperthyroidism or ophthalmopathy (not recorded which). The CDR3: CASSRLADGGYEQYF. The CDR3 DNA reads as TGTGCCAGCAGCAGACTAGCGGACGGTGGTTACGAGCAGTACTTC. Supplemented by reference TRBV11-1 and TRBJ2-7, the full variable domain reads EAEVAQSPRYKITEKSQAVAFWCDPISGHATLYWYRQILGQGPELLVQFQDESVVDDSQLPKDRFSAERLKGVDSTLKIQPAELGDSAMYLCASSRLADGGYEQYFGPGTRLTVT.